A single T cell receptor (beta chain) is shown here with its context. The target of this receptor is not known. No base-level quality is on record; no much larger clone is a single base apart. The cohort was made up of 666 healthy bone marrow donors. At the time of sampling, every cohort member was nominally healthy, though immune exposures that went unrecorded were likely present. The donor was CMV seropositive and was included in the group of 250 to 300 seropositive cohort members. Every donor gave a peripheral blood sample, and the peripheral blood mononuclear cells from that sample were used for TCR beta sequencing. The Qiagen DNeasy Blood Extraction Kit was used to extract genomic DNA from the blood cell samples. The trim is 1 base for V and 6 bases for J, with a gap of 12 bases between the germline ends. The CDR3 numbers 14 residues from cysteine through phenylalanine. Only the CDR3 region is kept as DNA, spanning 42 bases read in frame from base 1. For CDR1 and CDR2, the germline V gene (reference sequence) lists LNHDA and SQIVND.

This sample stems from a study of cytomegalovirus exposure and HLA in healthy donors (dated by TCRdb to the late 2010s). For the study in its entirety: An earlier analysis of 587 of the donors reported around 280 Gb of sequence data and 90 million to 120 million unique TCR beta sequences obtained from about 170 million T cells. To predict cytomegalovirus infection status, the study combined high-throughput TCR immunosequencing, statistical association of individual TCRs with disease status, and machine learning. Of the 300 to 500 genotyped donors, 81% were placed in the genetic ancestry cluster associated with self-reported Caucasian donors. A few DR-DQ haplotypes were handled as single units for association and clustering because linkage in the cohort was strong. Besides the first cohort of roughly 660 subjects, a separate validation cohort made up of about 120 different subjects was used. On average, roughly 250,000 unique TCR beta nucleotide sequences were sequenced per donor among some 430 genotyped donors of the cohort, with roughly 18% of those sequences being non-productive. Every discovery cohort repertoire had been produced on one sequencing platform. Donor age, sex, ethnicity and CMV serostatus were compiled together with the repertoire data. HLA typing included class I and class II loci at four-digit resolution. A later genetic analysis took genome-wide SNP genotypes for about three fifths of the 666 donors and used that subset as a discovery cohort. In a later analysis, previously published TCR beta repertoires from more than 500 donors were re-analyzed and high-resolution HLA genotyping was added so that TCR occurrence patterns could be studied. Roughly 300 gigabases of sequencing data and 78 million or so unique TCR sequences were included in an early release covering around 600 HLA-typed donors. The number of donors typed differed by locus, with roughly 629-640 for A, B, C, DRB1 and DQB1, roughly 520 for DQA1, approximately 580 for DPA1, and some 440 for DPB1. An earlier analysis of 587 of the donors used high-throughput TCR beta sequencing to judge whether each TCR beta V gene segment behaved as functional or pseudogenic. In the later analysis, no new phenotypic data were used to find candidate immune exposures; instead, reliance was placed on TCR beta sequences and their occurrence across donors. The study used immunosequencing to profile the T cell repertoires of around 600 subjects and linked those repertoires to cytomegalovirus serostatus. The study was designed to test whether signatures of past pathogen exposure could be identified by cataloging public T cell receptors. The paper's findings and limits, for the study overall: A total of fewer than 200 TCR beta chains were listed by the study as associated with cytomegalovirus. In a later analysis, TCR association rates were found to vary across HLA loci, with the most associated TCRs seen for DRB1 alleles and the fewest for HLA-C alleles. Specific HLA alleles were associated with over 15,000 TCR beta sequences at a false discovery rate of 0.05 in a later analysis. Three of the identified cytomegalovirus-associated TCR beta chains were confirmed in vitro to be specific for cytomegalovirus antigens. In both the original and validation cohorts, the classifier was reported to diagnose cytomegalovirus status with high specificity and sensitivity. An earlier analysis of around 500 of the donors showed that most TCR beta V segments appeared in productive rearrangements either about 90% or about 30% of the time, which broadly matched IMGT annotations. Because the 87-base-pair reads could not distinguish some IMGT-functional V segments, including TRBV6-2 and TRBV6-3, those segments were excluded. A further reported finding was that TCR beta sequences accurately predicted the HLA-A and HLA-B alleles for most subjects in the first cohort. An association between a missense DCLRE1C variant and V-gene and J-gene trimming of TCR beta chains was found in a later genetic analysis and replicated in an independent cohort. A later genetic analysis reported fewer N-insertions in productive TCRs among donors in an Asian-associated ancestry cluster than the roughly 700-donor mean. The cohort was sequenced for TCR beta chains only, and without alpha or paired-chain data the features that could be detected were limited. The only immune exposure information available for the cohort was CMV serostatus. A later analysis reported that several top co-occurrence clusters appeared linked to parvovirus B19, influenza, CMV and Epstein-Barr virus. It was suggested by the authors that the approach could potentially be generalized to other disease states and immunological phenotypes. Sequencing depth was assumed to be roughly uniform across donors in the presence/absence analyses, though that assumption may not hold. Compared with equally common non-associated chains, HLA-associated TCR beta chains in a later analysis were more clonally expanded and had lower generation probabilities. The sequencing pipeline was judged likely to have produced a cluster of highly shared sequence variants as a technical artifact. The earlier analysis of approximately 540 of the donors excluded some 15 rarely observed V segments, including chromosome 9 orphons, because counts were too low. Most TCR sequences were observed very rarely across donors, whereas some public TCRs were present in many individuals. Because some donors lacked HLA typing at each locus, the association tests relied only on the typed subset. Strong co-occurrence of HLA alleles, especially DR and DQ, made assigning TCR associations to individual alleles difficult. Linkage disequilibrium might explain the correlated functional status among segregating V segments, but an unknown experimental factor could not be ruled out. In a later analysis, most CMV-associated TCR beta chains were found to appear HLA-restricted, with HLA associations seemingly driven largely by CMV exposure.

The method was the immunoSEQ multiplex PCR assay. For the multiplex PCR, a mixture combining 60 forward primers for TCR Vbeta segments and 13 reverse primers for TCR Jbeta segments was used. Amplification of the CDR3 region of rearranged TCR beta genes was performed with a multiplex PCR assay on genomic DNA. The Illumina HiSeq System was used to sequence the amplified TCR beta libraries as 87-base-pair reads. As for the original processing: Across the 500 to 700 repertoires, a later analysis counted approximately 83 million unique TCR beta chains, about 10 million of which were shared by at least two donors. A nearest-neighbor algorithm error-corrected the raw reads and collapsed the reads into unique sequences, merging closely related sequences to remove PCR and sequencing errors. Alignment of CDR3 sequences to IMGT reference sequences was used to assign V, D and J gene segments. For a sequence to be retained, a match of at least six nucleotides to both a V gene segment and a J gene segment was required. A rearrangement was called productive if the CDR3 had no stop codons and remained in frame with V and J, and every other rearrangement was called non-productive. Following IMGT convention, CDR3 was defined as the stretch from the second conserved V-encoded cysteine up to the conserved J-encoded phenylalanine. The earlier analysis of 587 of the donors excluded any sequence lacking an unambiguous match to a single V gene segment. In an earlier analysis of roughly 600 of the donors, a V segment was called functional when productive rearrangements were above 56.7%, and segregating when the standard deviation between donors exceeded 5%. A statistical classification framework was built to diagnose cytomegalovirus status from the catalog of TCR beta chain sequences. In a later analysis, V and J genes were assigned by comparing TCR nucleotide sequences against IMGT/GENE-DB human TR gene sequences. Using the TCRdist pipeline, a later analysis assigned CDR3 sequences along with most-parsimonious VDJ recombination scenarios. In a later analysis, each TCR beta chain was defined by its CDR3 amino acid sequence together with its V-gene family, and reads lacking a unique V-gene family were excluded. To address suspected cross-contamination and a sequencing artifact, a later analysis removed 592 highly shared, low-generation-probability nucleotide sequences. In a later analysis, a clonal expansion index was calculated for each public chain from normalized within-repertoire ranks of inferred template counts. In a later analysis, generation probabilities were computed with a VDJ recombination model fitted to out-of-frame rearrangements, and the resulting probabilities were checked against IGoR. Hypergeometric tests were used in a later analysis to score TCR-TCR, TCR-HLA and TCR-CMV co-occurrence, with a repertoire-size bias correction applied to the TCR pairs. In a later analysis, false discovery rates were estimated by permuting HLA or CMV assignments 20 times. In a later analysis, co-occurring TCRs were grouped using DBSCAN, and TCRdist sequence similarity was added for clustering within HLA-allele-positive subsets. Repertoires with fewer than 30,000 or more than 120,000 public chains were left out of co-occurrence clustering, as were a handful of repertoires with anomalous nucleotide sharing. The source is immuneACCESS, and TCRdb retained only in-frame sequences with V and J called. Part of the clones is not carried over; for the studies checked, unresolved V genes explain less than half of this, and the remainder is unexplained. V, J and clone size are taken as reported in that table, and D and trimming were inferred from the DNA itself. This sample lists approximately 130,000 clones; around four fifths were detected once. The top ten hold over 4.5% of the sample.

The receptor comes from a woman between 40 and 50 years old in good health and CMV-seropositive. Recombination connected TRBV19 to TRBJ1-1; the D segment cannot be called with confidence. The source material was PBMCs. The CDR3 reads as follows: CASSIVARRPEAFF. Here is the DNA: TGTGCCAGTAGTATAGTGGCTCGGAGACCTGAAGCTTTCTTT.